Each of the 29 T cell receptor beta chains below was sequenced from the same sample in a study of T-cell memory formation after mild COVID-19. A single record per CDR3 protein comes from TCRdb applying MiXCR to the 5' RACE reads. The sample comprises 300,000 to 400,000 distinct CDR3 sequences, around 14% of which are singletons, and around 21% rests with the top ten. The sequenced sample consisted of PBMCs or a T cell subset sorted from them (not recorded which). The receptor source for this set is a man younger than 35 who had mild COVID-19 (a few samples of this study predate the infection). Cell type and time point are not known.

This clonotype turned up a few times. The chain links TRBV6-1 to TRBJ1-2, with TRBD1 as a possible D gene (6 bases). The V and J ends lost 6 bases and 5 bases respectively, with 13 bases between them. This CDR3 comprises 13 residues. The germline V gene has CDR1 MNHNS and CDR2 SASEGT. The CDR3 region has the DNA TGTGCCAGCAGGGGAGGGGGAGTATATGGCTACACCTTC. Its protein product is CASRGGGVYGYTF.

This clonotype was seen more than once but under ten times. The V call is TRBV4-1, the J call TRBJ1-1; D not certain. The germline V gene has CDR1 MGHRA and CDR2 YSYEKL. The CDR3 totals 16 residues. V was clipped by 6 bases and J by 2 bases, with 19 bases between them. The CDR3 DNA reads TGCGCCAGCAGAAGTATTCCGGGAGTCAAAAACACTGAAGCTTTCTTT. Encoded protein: CASRSIPGVKNTEAFF.

This clonotype was seen at least ten times. V is TRBV20-1 and J is TRBJ2-1, with 10 bases that match TRBD2. Trimming cost V 4 bases and J 4 bases; bases outside gene matches: 4. CDR3 size: 14 residues. Germline V CDR1 and CDR2: DFQATT, SNEGSKA (reference sequence). CDR3 in DNA: TGCAGTGCTACCCTAGCGGGGGTGTACAATGAGCAGTTCTTC. This encodes CSATLAGVYNEQFF.

This rearrangement joins TRBV10-3 to TRBJ2-1; a weak D match, TRBD1 (6 bases). Trimming took 6 bases from V and 4 from J, leaving 13 bases between them. Germline V CDR1 and CDR2: ENHRY, SYGVKD. This CDR3 is built from 14 residues. The CDR3 here is CAISPDRNYNEQFF. CDR3 DNA: TGTGCCATCAGCCCAGACAGGAATTACAATGAGCAGTTCTTC.

The chain is built from TRBV15 and TRBJ2-1; TRBD2 matches at 10 bases. V lost 2 bases, J lost 0 bases, and 4 bases stayed unmatched. The CDR3 has 17 amino acids. Germline CDR1 and CDR2: LNHNV and YYDKDF (reference sequence). CDR3 bases: TGTGCCACCAGCAGAAATCTAGCGGGGGCCTCCTACAATGAGCAGTTCTTC. It codes for CATSRNLAGASYNEQFF.

The sample holds a few counts of this clonotype. The chain is built from TRBV28 and TRBJ2-1; D uncertain. Germline V lookup: CDR1 MDHEN, CDR2 SYDVKM. CDR3 length equals 12 residues. V lost 3 bases and J lost 7, with 7 bases in between. CDR3 amino acids: CASSLVLNEQFF. The CDR3 DNA follows: TGTGCCAGCAGTTTGGTTCTTAATGAGCAGTTCTTC.

V usage is TRBV24-1 and J usage is TRBJ2-3; no clear D gene. The V gene lost 4 bases and the J gene lost 4 bases, with 14 bases spanning the gap. CDR1 and CDR2 from the germline V gene are KGHDR and SFDVKD. There are 15 residues in the CDR3. This CDR3 reads CATSDPSRWADTQYF. In DNA, the CDR3 is TGTGCCACCAGTGACCCCTCGCGTTGGGCAGATACGCAGTATTTT.

The rearrangement uses TRBV20-1 and TRBJ1-5, with D unclear. Germline-derived CDR1 and CDR2 are DFQATT and SNEGSKA (reference sequence). V was pared by 6 bases and J by 0 bases, with 12 bases between. The CDR3 consists of 14 residues. The DNA of the CDR3 is TGCAGTGCCAATCGTGGCATTAGCAATCAGCCCCAGCATTTT. This sequence encodes CSANRGISNQPQHF.

This chain joins TRBV6-2 or TRBV6-3 and TRBJ1-1, with D possibly being TRBD1 (6 bases). V was clipped by 6 bases and J by 1 base, with 12 bases between them. CDR1 and CDR2 from the germline V gene are MNHEY and SVGEGT. The CDR3 totals 14 residues. CDR3 coding DNA: TGTGCCAGCAGCCGACGGACAGCGAACACTGAAGCTTTCTTT. It is translated as CASSRRTANTEAFF.

The gene calls are TRBV5-1 and TRBJ1-1; D remains unclear. This CDR3 is built from 14 residues. The germline V and J ends were trimmed by 5 bases and 1 base, with 12 bases remaining between them. In germline, CDR1 is SGHRS, CDR2 YFSETQ. This CDR3 is CASRQPYRNTEAFF. In nucleotides, the CDR3 is TGCGCCAGCAGACAGCCCTACCGGAACACTGAAGCTTTCTTT.

This clonotype was picked up a small number of times. This chain uses TRBV3-1 with TRBJ2-3; D remains ambiguous. Per germline, CDR1 LGHDT and CDR2 YNNKEL (reference sequence). The CDR3 totals 12 residues. Deletions cut 8 bases from V and 3 bases from J, with 9 bases between. The CDR3 here is CASGPTTDTQYF. The CDR3 bases are TGTGCCAGCGGCCCAACAACAGATACGCAGTATTTT.

The J gene is TRBJ2-7, the V gene TRBV19; 9 bases agree with TRBD2. The CDR3 extends over 15 amino acids. Losses at the gene ends were 5 bases for V and 3 bases for J; bases not matched to a gene: 8. Germline V gene data show CDR1 as LNHDA and CDR2 as SQIVND (reference sequence). CDR3 loop: CASSSPLAGNYEQYF. The CDR3 bases are TGTGCCAGTAGTTCGCCTCTAGCGGGGAACTACGAGCAGTACTTC. The full variable domain, with the rest looked up from reference TRBV19 and TRBJ2-7, is DGGITQSPKYLFRKEGQNVTLSCEQNLNHDAMYWYRQDPGQGLRLIYYSQIVNDFQKGDIAEGYSVSREKKESFPLTVTSAQKNPTAFYLCASSSPLAGNYEQYFGPGTRLTVT.

This clonotype was seen only a few times. J is TRBJ1-2 and V is TRBV10-3; TRBD1 agrees at 9 bases. This CDR3 has 13 amino acids. CDR1 and CDR2 (germline): ENHRY, SYGVKD. Trimming cost V 10 bases and J 4 bases; bases outside gene matches: 7. The CDR3 protein is CANNRGQGYGYTF. The CDR3, as DNA: TGTGCCAACAATAGGGGACAGGGCTATGGCTACACCTTC.

This clonotype was picked up many times. This chain joins TRBV5-4 and TRBJ2-5; tentative D call: TRBD2 (6 bases). Trimming took 0 bases from V and 5 from J, leaving 14 bases between them. CDR3 length: 15 residues. CDR1 is SGHNT and CDR2 is YYREEE in the germline V gene (reference sequence). The CDR3 here is CASSLASGGSETQYF. The CDR3 DNA reads as TGTGCCAGCAGCTTGGCAAGTGGGGGGTCGGAGACCCAGTACTTC. Variable domain in full (rest from reference TRBV5-4 and TRBJ2-5): ETGVTQSPTHLIKTRGQQVTLRCSSQSGHNTVSWYQQALGQGPQFIFQYYREEENGRGNFPPRFSGLQFPNYSSELNVNALELDDSALYLCASSLASGGSETQYFGPGTRLLVL.

This clonotype was observed a few times. The gene calls are TRBV29-1 and TRBJ2-7, with TRBD1 matching over 10 bases. Germline V gene data show CDR1 as SQVTM and CDR2 as ANQGSEA. This CDR3 region has 17 residues. The trim removed 3 bases at V and 1 base at J, leaving 12 bases unmatched. The CDR3 DNA sequence: TGCAGCGTTGAGTTTCCCACACCGGGACAGGGGTCCTACGAGCAGTACTTC. This gives the protein CSVEFPTPGQGSYEQYF.

V usage is TRBV20-1 and J usage is TRBJ2-5, with 9 bases fitting TRBD1. Germline V gives CDR1 DFQATT, CDR2 SNEGSKA (reference sequence). This CDR3 spans 13 amino acids. V lost 3 bases to trimming and J lost 5 bases; unmatched junction nucleotides: 4. In DNA, the CDR3 is TGCAGTGCTAGGTTGACAGGGGGGGAGACCCAGTACTTC. Its translation is CSARLTGGETQYF.

This clonotype was found many times. The CDR3 loop is CASSVGGSAPQHF. The CDR3 region has the DNA TGTGCCAGCAGCGTAGGGGGATCCGCGCCCCAGCATTTT. This rearrangement joins TRBV12-3 or TRBV12-4 to TRBJ1-5, with D tentatively TRBD1 (6 bases). With 6 bases removed from V and 9 bases from J, the gap between germline ends came to 15 bases. The CDR3 has 13 residues.

The chain uses TRBV7-3 and TRBJ2-5, with no clear D. Germline V gene sequence: CDR1 SGHTA, CDR2 FQGTGA. Trimming left V 1 base short and J 2 bases short, with 11 bases between. This CDR3 spans 15 amino acids. The chain's CDR3 is CASSLILSDQETQYF. The CDR3 region has the DNA TGTGCCAGCAGCTTAATTTTGTCAGATCAAGAGACCCAGTACTTC. Filled out from reference TRBV7-3 and TRBJ2-5, the complete variable domain reads GAGVSQTPSNKVTEKGKYVELRCDPISGHTALYWYRQSLGQGPEFLIYFQGTGAADDSGLPNDRFFAVRPEGSVSTLKIQRTERGDSAVYLCASSLILSDQETQYFGPGTRLLVL.

The chain has TRBV12-3 or TRBV12-4 and TRBJ2-5; D call uncertain. V dropped 6 bases and J dropped 5 bases, with 16 bases sitting between them. The CDR3 covers 14 residues. In DNA form, the CDR3 reads TGTGCCAGCAGCCGCCTCTCCGGGCAGGAGACCCAGTACTTC. It encodes CASSRLSGQETQYF.

The V call is TRBV6-5, the J call TRBJ1-2, with TRBD1 as a possible D gene (6 bases). CDR1 is MNHEY, CDR2 SVGAGI, per germline. The CDR3 sequence is 12 residues long. V shed 7 bases and J shed 8 bases, with 14 bases lying between them. CDR3 in DNA: TGTGCCAGCACTGCGGGGGGCGGAGGCTACACCTTC. This translates into CASTAGGGGYTF.

The rearrangement uses TRBV5-1 and TRBJ2-3; 9 bases fit TRBD2. J gave up 1 base and V 4 bases, and 7 bases lay outside the gene matches. This CDR3 has 16 residues. In germline, CDR1 is SGHRS, CDR2 YFSETQ. The CDR3 sequence is CASSHLAGEGTDTQYF. In nucleotides, the CDR3 is TGCGCCAGCAGCCACTTAGCGGGGGAGGGCACAGATACGCAGTATTTT.

The rearrangement joins TRBV7-2 to TRBJ2-6; D ambiguous. Trimming took off 3 bases at V and 1 base at J, with 7 bases between the two ends. The CDR3 runs 15 residues. The germline gives CDR1 SGHTA, CDR2 FQGNSA. CDR3 amino acids: CASSFRFSGANVLTF. The CDR3 bases are TGTGCCAGCAGCTTCAGGTTTTCTGGGGCCAACGTCCTGACTTTC.

There are a few counts of this clonotype. Sequence at one end of the junction differs from germline and may be a read error. V usage is TRBV5-1 and J usage is TRBJ2-3; perhaps TRBD1 as D (5 bases). Germline V gives CDR1 SGHRS, CDR2 YFSETQ. The length of the CDR3 is 14 residues. The CDR3 loop is CASSLGQLTDTRYF. CDR3 coding DNA: TGCGCCAGCAGCTTGGGCCAGTTGACAGATACGCGGTATTTT.

This rearrangement joins TRBV12-3 or TRBV12-4 to TRBJ1-2; D not certain. Trimming removed 2 bases from V and 9 bases from J, with 7 bases in between. This CDR3 comprises 11 residues. This CDR3 is CASSLQRSYTF. DNA of the CDR3: TGTGCCAGCAGTTTACAAAGGAGCTACACCTTC.

In this sample, this clonotype turned up a few times. The chain has TRBV18 and TRBJ1-5; unclear D gene. Germline lookup yields CDR1 KGHSH and CDR2 LQKENI. The V and J ends lost 6 bases and 3 bases respectively, with 15 bases between them. The CDR3 length is 15 residues. The CDR3: CASSLAAGSNQPQHF. CDR3 sequence (DNA): TGTGCCAGCTCTCTGGCCGCAGGCTCCAATCAGCCCCAGCATTTT.

This clonotype appeared a few times. The chain is built from TRBV28 and TRBJ2-5; 8 nucleotides match TRBD1. With 5 bases clipped from V and 3 bases from J, the junction kept 8 bases outside the gene matches. This CDR3 contains 15 residues. The germline V gene has CDR1 MDHEN and CDR2 SYDVKM. The CDR3 DNA reads as TGTGCCAGCAGTCTACCTGGACAGGGAAAAGAGACCCAGTACTTC. The encoded protein is CASSLPGQGKETQYF.

The sample holds a few counts of this clonotype. The chain is built from TRBV24-1 and TRBJ2-3; D is unresolved. Germline V gene sequence: CDR1 KGHDR, CDR2 SFDVKD. The length of the CDR3 is 14 residues. Trimming shortened V by 3 bases and J by 0 bases, and 6 bases separated the two germline ends. The DNA of the CDR3 is TGTGCCACCAGTGATCAGAGAAGCACAGATACGCAGTATTTT. Protein: CATSDQRSTDTQYF.

This clonotype was observed a few times. V is TRBV4-3 and J is TRBJ2-3; D is unresolved. The CDR3 is 15 amino acids. In germline, CDR1 is LGHNA, CDR2 YSLEER. Trimming shortened V by 2 bases and J by 0 bases, and 9 bases separated the two germline ends. Here the CDR3 reads CASSQSPLSTDTQYF. CDR3 nucleotide sequence: TGCGCCAGCAGCCAATCCCCCCTCAGCACAGATACGCAGTATTTT.

This clonotype came up a few times. This rearrangement joins TRBV7-8 to TRBJ2-2; unclear D gene. The CDR3 consists of 16 residues. Germline CDR1 SGHVS, CDR2 FQNEAQ. Trimming removed 0 bases at V and 2 bases at J, with 10 bases between. CDR3 coding DNA: TGTGCCAGCAGCTTAGCTAGGGTCCCCAACACCGGGGAGCTGTTTTTT. This sequence encodes CASSLARVPNTGELFF.